Listed below are T cell receptor beta chains from one sample, sequenced in a study of T cell responses to AZD1222 COVID-19 vaccine. Only in-frame clones appear in the TCRdb table, and some are missing; sequencing was by immunoSEQ multiplex PCR. The table records about 140,000 clones, 88% of them present only once. The sample consisted of peripheral blood, taken 28 days after the second AZD1222 dose. Every receptor here comes from an adult who received the AZD1222 COVID-19 vaccine. Each CDR3 is given with its conserved first and last residue. A D gene is named only where the DNA matches it firmly.

TRBV7-2,TRBJ1-2,TRBD1,CASSSGQGNYGYTF
TRBV9,TRBJ1-5,.,CASSVGGSNQPQHF
TRBV27,TRBJ1-5,.,CASSPQFDQPQHF
TRBV6-5,TRBJ1-5,TRBD1,CASSRTGAGNQPQHF
TRBV4-3,TRBJ2-1,.,CASSEGLLPEQFF
TRBV7-9,TRBJ1-5,.,CASNSGEPQNQPQHF
TRBV19,TRBJ2-6,TRBD1,CASSIWGQGATSSGANVLTF
TRBV5-1,TRBJ1-1,.,CASSFDGQNTEAFF
TRBV6-5,TRBJ2-7,TRBD2,CASVETSGLNYEQYF
TRBV11-2,TRBJ2-4,.,CASSSPRVAKNIQYF
TRBV30,TRBJ2-1,TRBD2,CAWSGLAGNEQFF
TRBV28,TRBJ1-1,.,CASSAWTLNTEAFF
TRBV28,TRBJ1-2,.,CASRQNYGYTF